This paragraph covers one TCR beta chain sequence. This entry comes from a study of blood T cell repertoires in COVID-19. Sequencing was performed with immunoSEQ multiplex PCR; in TCRdb, only in-frame clones are kept and a portion is missing. This table has about 44,000 clones, nearly 90% appearing once. Trimming took 2 bases from V and 4 from J, leaving 14 bases between them. The V gene's germline CDR1 is MGHDK and CDR2 SYGVNS. CDR3 length: 15 amino acids. This chain links TRBV25-1 with TRBJ1-2; TRBD1 might be the D (6 bases). The TCR originated in a man aged 65 to 79 with active COVID-19. Sequenced: peripheral blood. CDR3 residues: CASSEGGARVYGYTF. The CDR3 region has the DNA TGTGCCAGCAGTGAAGGGGGGGCAAGGGTCTATGGCTACACCTTC.